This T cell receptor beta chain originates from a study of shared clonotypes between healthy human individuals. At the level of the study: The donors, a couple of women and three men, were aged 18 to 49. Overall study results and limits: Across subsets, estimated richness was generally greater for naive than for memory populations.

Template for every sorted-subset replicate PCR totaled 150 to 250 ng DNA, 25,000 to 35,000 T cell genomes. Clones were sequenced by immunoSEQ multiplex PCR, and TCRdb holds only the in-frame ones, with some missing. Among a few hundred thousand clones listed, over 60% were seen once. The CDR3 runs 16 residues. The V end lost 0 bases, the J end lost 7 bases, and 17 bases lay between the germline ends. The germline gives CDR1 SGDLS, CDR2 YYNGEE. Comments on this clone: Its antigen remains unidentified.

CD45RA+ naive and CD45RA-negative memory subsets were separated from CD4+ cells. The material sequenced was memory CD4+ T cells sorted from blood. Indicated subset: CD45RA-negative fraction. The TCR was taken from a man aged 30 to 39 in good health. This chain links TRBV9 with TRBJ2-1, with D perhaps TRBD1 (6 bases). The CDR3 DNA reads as TGTGCCAGCAGCGTAGCCTTTAAACAGGGTCTGAATGAGCAGTTCTTC. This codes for CASSVAFKQGLNEQFF.